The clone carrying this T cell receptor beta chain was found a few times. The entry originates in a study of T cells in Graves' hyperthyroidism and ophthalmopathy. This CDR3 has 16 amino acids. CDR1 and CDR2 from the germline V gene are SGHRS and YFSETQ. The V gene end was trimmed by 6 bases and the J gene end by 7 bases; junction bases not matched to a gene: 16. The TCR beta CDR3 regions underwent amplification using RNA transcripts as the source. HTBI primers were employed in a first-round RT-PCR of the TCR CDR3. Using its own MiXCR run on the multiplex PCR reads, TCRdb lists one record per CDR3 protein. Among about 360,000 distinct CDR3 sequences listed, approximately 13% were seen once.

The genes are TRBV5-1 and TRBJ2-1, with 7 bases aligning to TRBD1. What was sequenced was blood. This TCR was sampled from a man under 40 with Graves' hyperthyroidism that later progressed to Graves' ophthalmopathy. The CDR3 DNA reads TGCGCCAGCAACAACGATCCGGGACAGACTTTTAATGAGCAGTTCTTC. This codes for CASNNDPGQTFNEQFF. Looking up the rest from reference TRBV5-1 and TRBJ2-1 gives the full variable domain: KAGVTQTPRYLIKTRGQQVTLSCSPISGHRSVSWYQQTPGQGLQFLFEYFSETQRNKGNFPGRFSGRQFSNSRSEMNVSTLELGDSALYLCASNNDPGQTFNEQFFGPGTRLTVL.